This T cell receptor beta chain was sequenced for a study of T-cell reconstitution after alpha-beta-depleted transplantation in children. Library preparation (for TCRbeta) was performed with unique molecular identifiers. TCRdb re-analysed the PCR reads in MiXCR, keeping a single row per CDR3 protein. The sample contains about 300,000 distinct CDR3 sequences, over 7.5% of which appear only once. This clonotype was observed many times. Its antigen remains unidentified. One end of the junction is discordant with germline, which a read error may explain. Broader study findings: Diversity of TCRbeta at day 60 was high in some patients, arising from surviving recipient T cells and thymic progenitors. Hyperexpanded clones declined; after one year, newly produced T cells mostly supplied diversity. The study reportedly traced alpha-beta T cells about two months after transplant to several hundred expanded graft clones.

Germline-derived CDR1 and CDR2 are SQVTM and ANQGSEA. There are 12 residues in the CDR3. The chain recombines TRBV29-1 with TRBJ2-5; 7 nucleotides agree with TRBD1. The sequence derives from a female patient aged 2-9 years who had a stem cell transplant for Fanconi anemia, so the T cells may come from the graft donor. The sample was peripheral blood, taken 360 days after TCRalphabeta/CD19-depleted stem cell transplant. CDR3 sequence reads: CSVEDPLKQGPF. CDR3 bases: TGCAGCGTTGAAGATCCCCTAAAACAGGGGCCCTTC.